Shown below are 13 T cell receptor beta chains from a single sample sequenced in a study of monozygotic twins with inflammatory bowel disease. TCRdb reprocessed the 5' RACE reads and reports one entry per CDR3 protein, with no DNA. This table holds 330,000 or so distinct CDR3 sequences. Sequenced material: blood. The receptors shown here come from a human donor with ulcerative colitis or Crohn's disease, or a healthy co-twin of an affected twin (not recorded which).

The genes are TRBV19 and TRBJ2-1; there is no DNA to check the TCRdb D call of TRBD1. This CDR3 region has 15 residues. Germline CDR1 LNHDA, CDR2 SQIVND (reference sequence). CDR3 sequence reads: CASSNSGTGKNEQFF.

This sequence joins TRBV7-8 and TRBJ1-1. The CDR3 sequence is 13 residues long. Germline V CDR1 and CDR2: SGHVS, FQNEAQ. The CDR3 region is CASKQDLNTEAFF.

The V and J genes are TRBV5-4 and TRBJ2-3; TCRdb's assignment of TRBD1 cannot be checked, as there is no DNA. This CDR3 region has 15 residues. CDR1 is SGHNT and CDR2 is YYREEE in the germline V gene (reference sequence). The CDR3 here is CASSLRGTSTDTQYF.

This chain joins TRBV7-9 and TRBJ1-5. Germline V gene data show CDR1 as SEHNR and CDR2 as FQNEAQ (reference sequence). The CDR3 runs to 17 residues. The CDR3 protein is CASSLGSGQGGHQPQHF.

The rearrangement uses TRBV5-6 and TRBJ1-5. CDR3 length: 15 amino acids. Looked up from germline, CDR1 is SGHDT and CDR2 is YYEEEE. CDR3 protein: CASSSSGFLSQPQHF.

The genes are TRBV5-1 and TRBJ2-2. Per the germline V gene, CDR1 is SGHRS and CDR2 is YFSETQ. The CDR3 length is 16 residues. CDR3 amino acids: CASSLAVVASAGELFF.

The CDR3 sequence: CASSVLSQGTGELFF. The rearrangement joins TRBV9 to TRBJ2-2; TCRdb reports TRBD1, a call that lacks DNA to check it against. The CDR3 is 15 amino acids. From germline, CDR1 is SGDLS and CDR2 YYNGEE. The full variable domain, completed using reference TRBV9 and TRBJ2-2, is DSGVTQTPKHLITATGQRVTLRCSPRSGDLSVYWYQQSLDQGLQFLIQYYNGEERAKGNILERFSAQQFPDLHSELNLSSLELGDSALYFCASSVLSQGTGELFFGEGSRLTVL.

J is TRBJ2-7 and V is TRBV20-1; TCRdb returns TRBD2, unconfirmable since there is no DNA. Germline values: CDR1 DFQATT, CDR2 SNEGSKA (reference sequence). The CDR3 contains 16 residues. CDR3 loop: CSARDVASGSGNEQYF.

The chain employs TRBV27 and TRBJ2-5; TCRdb's D call, TRBD1, is unchecked because there is no DNA. This CDR3 spans 17 amino acids. Germline V gene data show CDR1 as MNHEY and CDR2 as SMNVEV (reference sequence). CDR3 protein: CASSSSPIDREAETQYF.

This chain connects TRBV27 to TRBJ1-1; lacking DNA, the TRBD1 call made by TCRdb goes unchecked. The CDR3 is 14 amino acids. The germline CDR1 and CDR2 sequences are MNHEY and SMNVEV (reference sequence). The CDR3: CASAGGLGDTEAFF.

The rearrangement links TRBV2 to TRBJ2-3; the TRBD2 assignment by TCRdb is unverifiable without DNA. Germline CDR1 SNHLY, CDR2 FYNNEI. The CDR3 loop spans 15 amino acids. The CDR3 region is CASSVLAGNTDTQYF.

V is TRBV12-3 or TRBV12-4 and J is TRBJ2-3. There are 13 residues in the CDR3. CDR3 sequence: CASSPRMTHSLDF.

This chain uses TRBV7-8 with TRBJ2-3; the D call from TCRdb, TRBD1, cannot be confirmed without DNA. The CDR3 runs 16 residues. Germline V lookup: CDR1 SGHVS, CDR2 FQNEAQ. The CDR3 loop reads CASSLGGGQITDTQYF.